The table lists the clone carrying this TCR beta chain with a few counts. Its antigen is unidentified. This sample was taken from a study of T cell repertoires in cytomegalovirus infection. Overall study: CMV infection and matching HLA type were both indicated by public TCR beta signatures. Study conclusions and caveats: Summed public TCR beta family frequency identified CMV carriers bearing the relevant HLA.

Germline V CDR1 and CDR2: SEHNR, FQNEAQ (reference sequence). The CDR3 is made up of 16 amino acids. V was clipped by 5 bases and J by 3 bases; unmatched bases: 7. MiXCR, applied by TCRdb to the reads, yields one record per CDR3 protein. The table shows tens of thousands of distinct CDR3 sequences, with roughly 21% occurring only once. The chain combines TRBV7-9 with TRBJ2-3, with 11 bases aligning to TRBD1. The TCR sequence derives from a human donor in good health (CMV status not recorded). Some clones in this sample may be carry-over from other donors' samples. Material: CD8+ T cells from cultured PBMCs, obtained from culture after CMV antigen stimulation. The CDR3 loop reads CASSVPRDRGTDTQYF. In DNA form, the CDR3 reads TGTGCCAGCAGCGTACCCCGGGACAGGGGGACAGATACGCAGTATTTT.